These 3 T cell receptor beta chains came from one sample sequenced in a study of regulatory T cells in long-lasting Graves disease. Stated time point: newly diagnosed GD, antithyroid drugs for less than 3 months. Isolated PBMC RNA provided the starting material for the TCR library. Through Arm-PCR of CDR3 regions and iRepertoire HTBI primers, TCR beta libraries were built. TCRdb reprocessed the multiplex PCR reads with MiXCR, giving one entry per CDR3 protein. The sample shows over 450,000 distinct CDR3 sequences, around 12% of them seen only once. These data were also filed under a second study, of T cells in Graves' hyperthyroidism and ophthalmopathy.

This specimen was peripheral blood mononuclear cells (PBMCs), taken at new diagnosis, from a patient treated with antithyroid drugs. Receptors were obtained from a woman aged 30 to 39 with Graves disease.

This clonotype was recorded a few times. The gene calls are TRBV3-1 and TRBJ2-7; 9 nucleotides match TRBD2. Germline V gives CDR1 LGHDT, CDR2 YNNKEL (reference sequence). The CDR3 sequence is 16 residues long. V trimming: 0 bases; J trimming: 5 bases; junction bases outside the gene matches: 8. The CDR3 DNA sequence: TGTGCCAGCAGCCAAGATCGAGCGGGAGGTGTGGACGAGCAGTACTTC. This gives the protein CASSQDRAGGVDEQYF.

In this sample, this clonotype turned up a few times. The CDR3 sequence: CASSLGLAGDQFF. CDR3 bases: TGTGCCAGCAGCTTAGGCCTAGCGGGAGATCAGTTCTTC. The chain uses TRBV7-3 and TRBJ2-1; 10 bases are shared with TRBD2. V lost 2 bases to trimming and J lost 13 bases; unmatched junction nucleotides: 5. The V gene's germline CDR1 is SGHTA and CDR2 FQGTGA. The CDR3 runs to 13 residues.

This chain joins TRBV4-1 and TRBJ2-7, with 9 bases aligning to TRBD2. V shed 1 base, J shed 3 bases, and the junction held 4 bases outside the gene matches. The V gene's germline CDR1 is MGHRA and CDR2 YSYEKL. The CDR3 sequence is 15 residues long. CDR3 DNA sequence: TGCGCCAGCAGCCAAGTCCAGACTAGCGGCTACGAGCAGTACTTC. Translating it yields CASSQVQTSGYEQYF.